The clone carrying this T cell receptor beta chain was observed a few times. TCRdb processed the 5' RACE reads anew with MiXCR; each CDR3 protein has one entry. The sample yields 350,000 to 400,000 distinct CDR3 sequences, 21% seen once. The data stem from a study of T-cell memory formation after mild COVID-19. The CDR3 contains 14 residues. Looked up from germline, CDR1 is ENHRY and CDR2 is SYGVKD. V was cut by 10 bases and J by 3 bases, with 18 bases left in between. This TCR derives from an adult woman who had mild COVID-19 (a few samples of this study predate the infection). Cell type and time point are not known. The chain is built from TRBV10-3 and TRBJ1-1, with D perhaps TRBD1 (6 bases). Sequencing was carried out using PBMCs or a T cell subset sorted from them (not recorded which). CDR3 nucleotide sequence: TGTGCCACCCGGGGGGCTCAGGGGTACACTGAAGCTTTCTTT. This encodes CATRGAQGYTEAFF.